This T cell receptor beta chain was found in a study of blood T cell repertoires in COVID-19. Study as a whole: The study drew acute and convalescent COVID-19 samples from the United States, Italy and Spain. The cDNA or gDNA used as material had been derived from T cells, B-cell-depleted T cells, or PBMCs.

Original processing notes: Amplification from reference gene primers served as the basis for estimated nucleated cell counts. Only in-frame clones appear in the TCRdb table, and some are missing; sequencing was by immunoSEQ multiplex PCR. V and J calls and clone size are those listed in that table; D and trimming were worked out from the DNA. The data contain about 130,000 clones, about 80% of them singletons. This CDR3 comprises 15 residues. The germline V gene encodes CDR1 DFQATT and CDR2 SNEGSKA (reference sequence). The V and J ends lost 3 bases and 4 bases, in that order; junction bases with no gene match: 6. On this clone itself: Additional DNA sequences in this sample encode the identical CDR3.

Sequenced material: peripheral blood. The genes are TRBV20-1 and TRBJ2-1; TRBD2 matches at 10 bases. The origin of this receptor is a woman older than 75 with acute or convalescent COVID-19. The CDR3: CSASKAGGLYNEQFF. The DNA for the CDR3 is TGCAGTGCTAGTAAAGCGGGGGGGTTATACAATGAGCAGTTCTTC.